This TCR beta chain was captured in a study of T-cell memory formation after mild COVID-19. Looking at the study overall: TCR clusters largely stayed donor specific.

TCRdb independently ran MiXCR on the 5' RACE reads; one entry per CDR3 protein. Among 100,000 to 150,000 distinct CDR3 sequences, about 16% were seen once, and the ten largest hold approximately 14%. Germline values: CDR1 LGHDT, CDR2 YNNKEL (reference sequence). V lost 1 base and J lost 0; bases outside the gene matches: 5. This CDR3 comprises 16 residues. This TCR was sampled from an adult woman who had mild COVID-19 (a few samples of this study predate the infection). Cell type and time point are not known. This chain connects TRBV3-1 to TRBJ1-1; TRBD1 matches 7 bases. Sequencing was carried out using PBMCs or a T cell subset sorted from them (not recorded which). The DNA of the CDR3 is TGTGCCAGCAGCCAAGGGGGTACAGGGGTGAACACTGAAGCTTTCTTT. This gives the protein CASSQGGTGVNTEAFF.